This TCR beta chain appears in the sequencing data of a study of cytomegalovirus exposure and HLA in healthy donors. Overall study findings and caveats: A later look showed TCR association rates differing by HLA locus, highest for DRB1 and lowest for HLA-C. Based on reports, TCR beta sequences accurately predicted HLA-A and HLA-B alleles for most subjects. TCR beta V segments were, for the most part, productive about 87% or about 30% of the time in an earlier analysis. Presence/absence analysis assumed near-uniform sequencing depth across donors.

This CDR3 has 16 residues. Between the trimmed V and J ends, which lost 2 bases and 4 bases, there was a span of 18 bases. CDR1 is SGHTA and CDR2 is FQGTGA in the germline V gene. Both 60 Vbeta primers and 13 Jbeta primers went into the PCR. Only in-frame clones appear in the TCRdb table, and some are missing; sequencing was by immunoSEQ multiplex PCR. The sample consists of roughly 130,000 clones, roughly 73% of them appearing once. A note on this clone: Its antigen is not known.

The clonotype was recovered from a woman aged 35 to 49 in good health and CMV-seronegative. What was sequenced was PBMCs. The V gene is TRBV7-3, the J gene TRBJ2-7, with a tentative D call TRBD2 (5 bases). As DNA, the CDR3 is TGTGCCAGCAGCTTATTATTACTCCGAGGGAGATACGAGCAGTACTTC. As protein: CASSLLLLRGRYEQYF.